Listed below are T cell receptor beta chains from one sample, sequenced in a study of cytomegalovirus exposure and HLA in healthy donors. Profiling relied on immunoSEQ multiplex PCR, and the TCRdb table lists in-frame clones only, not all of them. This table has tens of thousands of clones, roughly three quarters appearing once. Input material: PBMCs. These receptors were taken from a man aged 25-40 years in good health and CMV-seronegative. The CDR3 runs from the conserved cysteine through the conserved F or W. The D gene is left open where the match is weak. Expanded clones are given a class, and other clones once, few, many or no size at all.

CASLWGGSEAFF TGTGCCAGCCTCTGGGGGGGAAGTGAAGCTTTCTTT NA NA TRBJ1-1 TRBV5-5
CASSPSSGGAEHEQFF TGTGCCAGCTCACCATCTAGCGGGGGGGCCGAGCATGAGCAGTTCTTC TRBD2 NA TRBJ2-1 TRBV18
CASSLTNYGYTF TGTGCCAGCAGTTTGACAAACTATGGCTACACCTTC NA once TRBJ1-2 TRBV28
CASIPGQGEETQYF TGTGCCAGCATACCGGGACAGGGAGAAGAGACCCAGTACTTC TRBD1 NA TRBJ2-5 TRBV19
CASRPTGLLYGYTF TGTGCCAGTAGACCGACAGGGTTACTCTATGGCTACACCTTC TRBD1 NA TRBJ1-2 TRBV19
CASSSGTIGETQYF TGTGCCAGCAGTTCAGGGACAATTGGTGAGACCCAGTACTTC NA few TRBJ2-5 TRBV28
CASSPFELSNQPQHF TGTGCCAGCTCACCGTTCGAGTTAAGCAATCAGCCCCAGCATTTT NA NA TRBJ1-5 TRBV18
CASSYISGGQETQYF TGTGCCAGCAGTTACATATCAGGGGGCCAAGAGACCCAGTACTTC TRBD1 NA TRBJ2-5 TRBV6-5
CASSENLGRRNLAKNIQYF TGTGCCAGCAGTGAAAATTTGGGGCGCAGAAATCTAGCCAAAAACATTCAGTACTTC NA once TRBJ2-4 TRBV6-1
CASSLKLETDTQYF TGTGCCAGCAGCTTAAAGTTGGAGACAGATACGCAGTATTTT NA few TRBJ2-3 TRBV7-3
CASSDRGKDTREQYF TGTGCCAGCAGCGACAGGGGGAAGGATACGCGGGAGCAGTACTTC TRBD1 NA TRBJ2-7 TRBV5-4
CAISESGTDTQYF TGTGCCATCAGTGAGTCCGGCACAGATACGCAGTATTTT NA NA TRBJ2-3 TRBV10-3
CAWSPGVAYEQYF TGTGCCTGGAGTCCAGGGGTAGCCTACGAGCAGTACTTC NA once TRBJ2-7 TRBV30
CASSSSFSSGNTIYF TGTGCCAGCAGCTCCTCTTTTAGCTCTGGAAACACCATATATTTT NA few TRBJ1-3 TRBV11-2
CASSLAGTGNSPLHF TGCGCCAGCAGCTTGGCCGGGACAGGGAATTCACCCCTCCACTTT TRBD1 few TRBJ1-6 TRBV5-1
CASSSTETGSSPLHF TGCGCCAGCAGCTCGACGGAGACAGGGAGTTCACCCCTCCACTTT TRBD1 NA TRBJ1-6 TRBV5-1
CASGLSLGRAQYF TGTGCTAGTGGTTTGTCACTTGGGCGCGCCCAGTACTTC NA NA TRBJ2-5 TRBV12-5
CASSSLLEAGTTRNEQFF TGTGCCAGCAGTTCGCTTCTAGAGGCAGGGACAACGAGAAATGAGCAGTTCTTC NA NA TRBJ2-1 TRBV27
CASSLLDPGQMNTEAFF TGCGCCAGCAGCTTGTTAGACCCGGGACAGATGAACACTGAAGCTTTCTTT TRBD1 NA TRBJ1-1 TRBV5-1
CASSFRTGVNTEAFF TGCGCCAGCAGCTTTCGGACAGGGGTGAACACTGAAGCTTTCTTT TRBD1 NA TRBJ1-1 TRBV5-1
CASSFLPESKNIQYF TGTGCCAGCTCGTTTTTGCCAGAAAGCAAAAACATTCAGTACTTC NA NA TRBJ2-4 TRBV28
CASSQRSQGAYEQYF TGCGCCAGCAGCCAAAGGAGTCAGGGGGCCTACGAGCAGTACTTC TRBD1 NA TRBJ2-7 TRBV4-3
CASSEANPSYEQYF TGCGCCAGCAGCGAGGCAAACCCTTCCTACGAGCAGTACTTC NA NA TRBJ2-7 TRBV5-1
CASSPKPGTENTEAFF TGTGCCAGCTCACCCAAGCCCGGGACAGAGAACACTGAAGCTTTCTTT TRBD1 NA TRBJ1-1 TRBV18
CAWTYRGVTEAFF TGTGCCTGGACCTACAGGGGGGTCACTGAAGCTTTCTTT TRBD1 NA TRBJ1-1 TRBV30
CASRNLQGARYEQYF TGCGCCAGCAGGAACCTCCAGGGGGCAAGGTACGAGCAGTACTTC TRBD1 NA TRBJ2-7 TRBV10-1
CAWSKGEGYTF TGTGCCTGGAGTAAGGGAGAGGGCTACACCTTC NA NA TRBJ1-2 TRBV30
CASTQGRGKEQYF TGTGCCAGCACGCAGGGTCGTGGGAAGGAGCAGTACTTC NA NA TRBJ2-7 TRBV2
CASSLQEASPLHF TGTGCCAGCAGTTTACAAGAGGCCTCACCCCTCCACTTT NA few TRBJ1-6 TRBV28
CASRDGTGAYEQYF TGTGCCAGCAGGGACGGGACAGGGGCCTACGAGCAGTACTTC TRBD1 NA TRBJ2-7 TRBV2
CASSPSRGSATNEKLFF TGTGCCAGCTCACCTTCCCGGGGGAGCGCAACTAATGAAAAACTGTTTTTT NA NA TRBJ1-4 TRBV18
CASSSMDSYNSPLHF TGTGCCAGCAGTTCAATGGACAGCTATAATTCACCCCTCCACTTT NA NA TRBJ1-6 TRBV7-6
CASSFGGAVVGYTF TGTGCCAGCAGTTTCGGGGGGGCGGTTGTCGGCTACACCTTC NA NA TRBJ1-2 TRBV27
CAISESNNRGNTEAFF TGTGCCATCAGTGAGTCGAATAACAGGGGAAACACTGAAGCTTTCTTT TRBD1 NA TRBJ1-1 TRBV10-3
CASSFGQRTDTQYF TGTGCCAGCAGCTTTGGGCAACGCACAGATACGCAGTATTTT NA NA TRBJ2-3 TRBV7-6
CASRVAVGGGPLGTQYF TGTGCCAGCAGGGTCGCTGTGGGCGGGGGGCCTCTAGGTACGCAGTATTTT TRBD2 NA TRBJ2-3 TRBV4-2
CASLGVGGYTF TGTGCCAGTTTAGGGGTGGGGGGCTACACCTTC NA NA TRBJ1-2 TRBV19
CASSQEVAGGQQPQHF TGCGCCAGCAGCCAAGAAGTGGCAGGGGGCCAGCAGCCCCAGCATTTT TRBD1 NA TRBJ1-5 TRBV4-1
CATSDPRADTQYF TGTGCCACCAGCGACCCGAGGGCAGATACGCAGTATTTT NA NA TRBJ2-3 TRBV15
CASSQVGGRGGELFF TGCGCCAGCAGCCAAGTCGGGGGTAGAGGCGGGGAGCTGTTTTTT NA NA TRBJ2-2 TRBV4-1
CASSTAGTDTQYF TGCGCCAGCAGTACCGCGGGCACAGATACGCAGTATTTT NA NA TRBJ2-3 TRBV5-1
CASSDHGGSGNTIYF TGTGCCAGCAGTGACCACGGGGGGTCCGGAAACACCATATATTTT NA NA TRBJ1-3 TRBV25-1
CASIPMGLQGDTEAFF TGTGCCAGCATCCCTATGGGACTTCAAGGGGACACTGAAGCTTTCTTT NA NA TRBJ1-1 TRBV28
CASSPLRTGTVWVTEAFF TGTGCCAGCAGCCCTCTTCGGACAGGGACGGTGTGGGTCACTGAAGCTTTCTTT TRBD1 NA TRBJ1-1 TRBV11-1